A single sample is the source of the 16 T cell receptor beta chains below, sequenced in a study of T cell changes during pregnancy in multiple sclerosis. Repertoires were generated with immunoSEQ multiplex PCR, while TCRdb's copy carries only in-frame clones and drops some. The table has more than 40,000 clones, almost 95% seen once; the top ten hold approximately 0.61%. Material: CD4+ T cells from peripheral blood mononuclear cells, obtained in the third trimester of pregnancy. The receptors were gathered from a female donor with multiple sclerosis, enrolled in a pregnancy study.

J is TRBJ2-2 and V is TRBV11-2; TRBD2 is a possible D gene (6 bases). CDR1 SGHAT and CDR2 FQNNGV come from the germline V gene. Trimming pared 4 bases from V and 2 bases from J, leaving 8 bases between. The CDR3 is 14 residues long. The CDR3 region has the DNA TGTGCCAGCAGCTGGGGGGTAAACACCGGGGAGCTGTTTTTT. It is translated as CASSWGVNTGELFF.

The V and J genes are TRBV5-5 and TRBJ2-7; tentatively, D is TRBD1 (5 bases). Germline V gene lookup returns CDR1 SGHKS and CDR2 YYEKEE (reference sequence). The ends were cut back, 3 bases at V and 3 bases at J, with 10 bases in the middle. This CDR3 spans 13 amino acids. The CDR3 region is CASSWGSNYEQYF. CDR3 coding DNA: TGTGCCAGCAGCTGGGGCAGTAACTACGAGCAGTACTTC.

The V gene is TRBV21-1, the J gene TRBJ2-5; TRBD1 reflects the table's D call only, with no check against the DNA. TRBV21-1 is deemed a pseudogene. This CDR3 comprises 15 residues. The CDR3 sequence is CASSSGQNLQETQYF. The CDR3 DNA follows: TGTGCCAGCAGCAGTGGACAGAACCTCCAAGAGACCCAGTACTTC.

V is TRBV5-1 and J is TRBJ2-1, with a possible D match to TRBD2 (6 bases). CDR3 size: 15 residues. Per germline, CDR1 SGHRS and CDR2 YFSETQ. The germline V and J ends were trimmed by 4 bases and 6 bases, with 17 bases remaining between them. In nucleotides, the CDR3 is TGCGCCAGCAGCGGAAACACGGGAGCCTTCAATGAGCAGTTCTTC. This sequence encodes CASSGNTGAFNEQFF.

The chain combines TRBV28 with TRBJ2-3; D may be TRBD1 (6 bases). The CDR3 runs to 17 residues. Germline lookup yields CDR1 MDHEN and CDR2 SYDVKM. Trimming took off 1 base at V and 0 bases at J, with 14 bases between the two ends. The CDR3 nucleotides are TGTGCCAGCAGTTTATCTACCCCAGGGGTCAGCACAGATACGCAGTATTTT. Translating gives CASSLSTPGVSTDTQYF.

V gene TRBV7-2 combines with J gene TRBJ2-7, with 11 positions matching TRBD1. Germline loops: CDR1 SGHTA, CDR2 FQGNSA. V gave up 1 base and J gave up 5 bases; unmatched junction bases: 4. This CDR3 comprises 15 residues. The DNA for the CDR3 is TGTGCCAGCAGCTTAGTCGGGACAGGGGGGAACGAGCAGTACTTC. Its translation: CASSLVGTGGNEQYF.

The chain employs TRBV29-1 and TRBJ2-6; 10 bases map to TRBD1. The germline gives CDR1 SQVTM, CDR2 ANQGSEA. This CDR3 region has 14 residues. V shed 6 bases, J shed 2 bases, and the junction held 1 base outside the gene matches. CDR3 nucleotide sequence: TGCAGCGTGGGGACAGGGGCTGGGGCCAACGTCCTGACTTTC. Protein product: CSVGTGAGANVLTF.

This rearrangement joins TRBV19 to TRBJ2-5; 7 bases are a match to TRBD2. After removal of 10 bases from V and 5 bases from J, the junction contained 22 bases not matched to a gene. The CDR3 is made up of 17 amino acids. From germline, CDR1 is LNHDA and CDR2 SQIVND (reference sequence). The CDR3 loop reads CAKKRPPVRERLETQYF. The CDR3 DNA follows: TGTGCCAAAAAAAGGCCCCCCGTGCGGGAGCGGTTGGAGACCCAGTACTTC.

V usage is TRBV5-1 and J usage is TRBJ2-2; TRBD2 might be the D (5 bases). CDR3 size: 15 residues. V shed 5 bases and J shed 2 bases, with 13 bases lying between them. Looked up from germline, CDR1 is SGHRS and CDR2 is YFSETQ. The CDR3: CASSNRAGNTGELFF. The CDR3 bases are TGCGCCAGCAGTAATCGCGCGGGTAACACCGGGGAGCTGTTTTTT.

This chain links TRBV30 with TRBJ1-2; 11 bases are shared with TRBD1. Germline trimming cut 7 bases from V and 0 bases from J; bases unmatched to any gene: 16. CDR3 length: 18 amino acids. The germline V gene encodes CDR1 GTSNPN and CDR2 SVGIG (reference sequence). The CDR3 DNA sequence: TGTGCCTTGCCCTCCGGACAGGGGGCGGGCAGAGCTAACTATGGCTACACCTTC. This sequence encodes CALPSGQGAGRANYGYTF.

The V gene is TRBV6-6, the J gene TRBJ2-7; weak D call: TRBD1 (5 bases). From germline, CDR1 is MNHNY and CDR2 SVGAGI (reference sequence). Deletions cut 4 bases from V and 0 bases from J, with 10 bases between. The CDR3 covers 14 residues. In nucleotides, the CDR3 is TGTGCCAGCAGTTCGTCGACAGCCTCCTACGAGCAGTACTTC. It is translated as CASSSSTASYEQYF.

This rearrangement joins TRBV5-4 to TRBJ1-1, with TRBD1 matching over 10 bases. CDR1 SGHNT and CDR2 YYREEE come from the germline V gene (reference sequence). This CDR3 contains 16 residues. V lost 4 bases to trimming and J lost 3 bases; unmatched junction nucleotides: 9. CDR3 residues: CASSPGQGFKHTEAFF. The CDR3 region has the DNA TGTGCCAGCAGCCCGGGACAGGGGTTTAAGCACACTGAAGCTTTCTTT.

The chain is built from TRBV28 and TRBJ2-7; 7 nucleotides align to TRBD1. Germline CDR1 and CDR2: MDHEN and SYDVKM. The ends lost 7 bases at V and 2 bases at J; junction bases unmatched: 5. The CDR3 has 13 amino acids. The CDR3 coding sequence is TGTGCCAGCACACCGACAGGGCCCTACGAGCAGTACTTC. Its protein is CASTPTGPYEQYF.

V is TRBV6-5 and J is TRBJ2-3; D might be TRBD2 (6 bases). Trimming stripped 6 bases from V and 6 bases from J, with 16 bases between. The CDR3 is 14 residues long. From germline, CDR1 is MNHEY and CDR2 SVGAGI. CDR3 DNA: TGTGCCAGCAGCCCGCCTGGAGGGATTGATACGCAGTATTTT. It yields the protein CASSPPGGIDTQYF.

This rearrangement joins TRBV25-1 to TRBJ1-4; TRBD1 matches at 11 bases. V dropped 5 bases and J dropped 6; count of bases not matched to a gene: 5. CDR1 is MGHDK, CDR2 SYGVNS, per germline. The CDR3 is made up of 15 amino acids. CDR3 residues: CASSRPDRGHEKLFF. For the CDR3, the DNA is TGTGCCAGCAGTAGACCGGACAGGGGGCATGAAAAACTGTTTTTT.

The rearrangement uses TRBV28 and TRBJ1-1; tentatively, D is TRBD1 (6 bases). The CDR3 totals 11 residues. Germline V lookup: CDR1 MDHEN, CDR2 SYDVKM. Trimming stripped 11 bases from V and 11 bases from J, with 18 bases between. The CDR3 loop reads CAGKQGQKAFF. The DNA for the CDR3 is TGTGCCGGAAAACAGGGTCAAAAGGCTTTCTTT.